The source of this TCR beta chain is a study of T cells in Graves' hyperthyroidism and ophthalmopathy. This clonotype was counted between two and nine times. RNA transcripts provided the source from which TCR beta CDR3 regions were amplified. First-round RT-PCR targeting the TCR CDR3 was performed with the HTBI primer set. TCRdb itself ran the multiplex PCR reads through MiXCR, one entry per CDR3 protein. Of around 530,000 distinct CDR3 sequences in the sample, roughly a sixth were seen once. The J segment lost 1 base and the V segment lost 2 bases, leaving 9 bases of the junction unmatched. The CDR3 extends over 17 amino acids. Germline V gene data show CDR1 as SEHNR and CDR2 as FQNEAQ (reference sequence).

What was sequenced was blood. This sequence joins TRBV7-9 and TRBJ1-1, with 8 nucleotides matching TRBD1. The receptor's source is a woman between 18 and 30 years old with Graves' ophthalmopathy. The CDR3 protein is CASSLSRGQGANTEAFF. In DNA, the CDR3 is TGTGCCAGCAGCTTATCTAGAGGACAGGGAGCGAACACTGAAGCTTTCTTT.